The 32 T cell receptor beta chains in this list originate from one sample, sequenced in a study of blood T cell repertoires in COVID-19. Libraries were prepared by immunoSEQ multiplex PCR; TCRdb keeps only in-frame clonotypes and omits some of them. The sample yields 300,000 to 350,000 clones, 90% seen once. The sequenced sample was peripheral blood. The source is a woman aged 25 to 39 with COVID-19, enrolled during active disease.

V and J are TRBV3-1 (or the pseudogene TRBV3-2) and TRBJ1-4, with D uncertain. The germline gives CDR1 LGHDT, CDR2 YNNKEL (reference sequence). CDR3 size: 15 residues. CDR3 sequence reads: CANKIGLRNELKLFF. CDR3 sequence (DNA): TGTGCTAACAAGATTGGACTGCGAAACGAATTGAAACTGTTTTTT.

This chain joins TRBV2 and TRBJ1-2; 10 positions match TRBD1. Germline CDR1 reads SNHLY; CDR2 reads FYNNEI. V lost 4 bases, J lost 4 bases, and 3 bases stayed unmatched. The CDR3 runs to 14 residues. The CDR3 DNA reads as TGTGCCAGCAGTGTGGACAGGGGGTCCTATGGCTACACCTTC. Its protein is CASSVDRGSYGYTF.

The rearrangement uses TRBV7-2 and TRBJ1-2; 10 bases align to TRBD1. Germline assignment: CDR1 SGHTA and CDR2 FQGNSA. V trimming: 5 bases; J trimming: 6 bases; junction bases outside the gene matches: 6. The CDR3 spans 14 residues. The CDR3: CASSPPGTGDGYTF. DNA of the CDR3: TGTGCCAGCAGCCCTCCCGGGACAGGGGATGGCTACACCTTC.

This clone was found once. The V and J genes are TRBV2 and TRBJ2-7, with 8 bases that match TRBD1. This CDR3 region has 13 residues. V was pared by 9 bases and J by 5 bases, with 9 bases of the junction left unmatched. Germline loops: CDR1 SNHLY, CDR2 FYNNEI. The DNA of the CDR3 is TGTGCCAGTACCGGTACAGGGGGTCACGAGCAGTACTTC. It specifies CASTGTGGHEQYF. The complete variable domain, with remaining parts taken from reference TRBV2 and TRBJ2-7, reads EPEVTQTPSHQVTQMGQEVILRCVPISNHLYFYWYRQILGQKVEFLVSFYNNEISEKSEIFDDQFSVERPDGSNFTLKIRSTKLEDSAMYFCASTGTGGHEQYFGPGTRLTVT.

V and J are TRBV4-1 and TRBJ2-1; TRBD2 aligns across 10 bases. This CDR3 spans 16 amino acids. Germline V lookup: CDR1 MGHRA, CDR2 YSYEKL. V shed 2 bases, J shed 4 bases, and the junction held 5 bases outside the gene matches. In nucleotides, the CDR3 is TGCGCCAGCAGCCAACTTCGGACTAGCGGTTACAATGAGCAGTTCTTC. Amino acid sequence: CASSQLRTSGYNEQFF.

This clone was seen only a few times. The chain uses TRBV2 and TRBJ1-5; TRBD1 is a possible D gene (5 bases). The V gene's germline CDR1 is SNHLY and CDR2 FYNNEI. V dropped 7 bases and J dropped 4 bases, with 17 bases sitting between them. CDR3 size: 15 residues. CDR3 nucleotides: TGTGCCAGCACCCCACGGGGGGTAGGGAATCAGCCCCAGCATTTT. This sequence encodes CASTPRGVGNQPQHF.

The J gene is TRBJ2-1, the V gene TRBV19; tentatively, D is TRBD2 (6 bases). The germline V gene has CDR1 LNHDA and CDR2 SQIVND (reference sequence). This CDR3 is built from 18 residues. V was cut by 6 bases and J by 0 bases, with 21 bases left in between. The CDR3 sequence: CASSGKVRTLASYNEQFF. The CDR3 coding sequence is TGTGCCAGTAGCGGGAAAGTCAGGACACTAGCCTCCTACAATGAGCAGTTCTTC.

This clone occurred once. The V gene is TRBV10-3, the J gene TRBJ2-2, with 13 bases identical to TRBD2. The CDR3 sequence is 16 residues long. The V gene's germline CDR1 is ENHRY and CDR2 SYGVKD. Losses at the gene ends were 7 bases for V and 2 bases for J; bases not matched to a gene: 4. For the CDR3, the DNA is TGTGCCATCACTAGGACTAGCGGGGGTAACACCGGGGAGCTGTTTTTT. Protein: CAITRTSGGNTGELFF.

V usage is TRBV30 and J usage is TRBJ2-7; 11 nucleotides align to TRBD1. The trim removed 3 bases at V and 3 bases at J, leaving 1 base unmatched. CDR1 is GTSNPN and CDR2 is SVGIG in the germline V gene (reference sequence). This CDR3 comprises 13 residues. Here the CDR3 DNA reads TGTGCCTGGAGAGGGACAGGGGGCTACGAGCAGTACTTC. Translated, it gives CAWRGTGGYEQYF.

The chain employs TRBV7-3 and TRBJ1-3, with D uncertain. The germline CDR1 and CDR2 sequences are SGHTA and FQGTGA. The CDR3 runs 16 residues. The V end was cut by 1 base, the J end by 0 bases, with 10 bases between. The CDR3 here is CASSLMGPDSGNTIYF. The DNA for the CDR3 is TGTGCCAGCAGCTTAATGGGCCCGGACTCTGGAAACACCATATATTTT.

On this clone: This specimen includes other DNA sequences encoding the same CDR3. The chain links TRBV29-1 to TRBJ2-5; the match to TRBD2 covers 7 bases. CDR1 and CDR2 (germline): SQVTM, ANQGSEA. J lost 2 bases, V lost 4 bases, and 1 base had no gene match. The CDR3 contains 12 residues. The CDR3 sequence: CSVGRGQETQYF. The CDR3 bases are TGCAGCGTTGGGCGGGGGCAAGAGACCCAGTACTTC.

This chain links TRBV5-6 with TRBJ2-5; D unclear. Germline CDR1 SGHDT, CDR2 YYEEEE. V lost 2 bases to trimming and J lost 5 bases, with 4 bases between them. The CDR3 loop spans 11 amino acids. The CDR3 DNA reads TGTGCCAGCAGCTTCTCGGAGACCCAGTACTTC. Its translation: CASSFSETQYF.

This sequence joins TRBV6-5 and TRBJ1-1; the match to TRBD1 covers 10 bases. The CDR3 is 15 residues long. Germline-derived CDR1 and CDR2 are MNHEY and SVGAGI. The V gene end was trimmed by 4 bases and the J gene end by 2 bases; junction bases not matched to a gene: 4. The CDR3 DNA is TGTGCCAGCAGTTCCAGACAGGGGGCTAACACTGAAGCTTTCTTT. Translated, it gives CASSSRQGANTEAFF.

There are a few counts of this clone. The sample contains more than one DNA sequence encoding this CDR3. The chain links TRBV3-1 (or the pseudogene TRBV3-2) to TRBJ2-5; D unclear. Germline V gives CDR1 LGHDT, CDR2 YNNKEL (reference sequence). This CDR3 has 12 residues. With 0 bases removed from V and 5 bases from J, the gap between germline ends came to 4 bases. The CDR3 sequence is CASSQDEETQYF. CDR3 coding DNA: TGTGCCAGCAGCCAAGATGAGGAGACCCAGTACTTC.

This sequence joins TRBV7-9 and TRBJ2-5; possible D gene TRBD2, 5 bases. This CDR3 has 15 amino acids. Looked up from germline, CDR1 is SEHNR and CDR2 is FQNEAQ (reference sequence). Trimming took 5 bases from V and 4 from J, leaving 17 bases between them. CDR3 region: CASSLPPGDIETQYF. Here the CDR3 DNA reads TGTGCCAGCAGCCTTCCCCCCGGGGATATAGAGACCCAGTACTTC.

V and J are TRBV7-3 and TRBJ2-7; D might be TRBD1 (6 bases). V was pared by 5 bases and J by 3 bases, with 11 bases between. CDR3 size: 13 residues. Germline lookup yields CDR1 SGHTA and CDR2 FQGTGA. The CDR3 sequence is CASSIGQSYEQYF. The CDR3 nucleotides read TGTGCCAGCAGCATCGGACAGAGCTACGAGCAGTACTTC.

Remarks on this clone: In the same sample, other DNA sequences code for this CDR3. This chain's CDR3 is CASSYSLRYEQYF. The CDR3 DNA is TGTGCCAGCAGTTACTCGTTGAGGTACGAGCAGTACTTC. The V call is TRBV6-2 or TRBV6-3, the J call TRBJ2-7; D is unclear. CDR1 and CDR2 from the germline V gene are MNHEY and SVGEGT. V lost 0 bases and J 4 bases, leaving 7 bases between the germline ends. The length of the CDR3 is 13 residues.

Only one count was recorded for this clone. The chain couples TRBV28 to TRBJ2-7, with D possibly being TRBD2 (6 bases). Germline-derived CDR1 and CDR2 are MDHEN and SYDVKM. Between the trimmed V and J ends, which lost 8 bases and 7 bases, there was a span of 21 bases. This CDR3 is 14 amino acids long. This chain's CDR3 is CASGVGGGRWEQYF. In DNA form, the CDR3 reads TGTGCCAGCGGGGTTGGGGGAGGAAGATGGGAGCAGTACTTC.

V gene TRBV29-1 combines with J gene TRBJ2-3; no definite D call. The CDR3 spans 13 residues. Germline assignment: CDR1 SQVTM and CDR2 ANQGSEA. Trimming took off 0 bases at V and 8 bases at J, with 12 bases between the two ends. Written as DNA, the CDR3 is TGCAGCGTTGAAGATCTTCAGGTTCGTACGCAGTATTTT. Its translation is CSVEDLQVRTQYF.

The chain uses TRBV5-1 and TRBJ2-2, with a possible D match to TRBD1 (5 bases). V lost 0 bases and J lost 6, with 12 bases in between. CDR3 length equals 15 residues. The germline CDR1 and CDR2 sequences are SGHRS and YFSETQ. The CDR3, as DNA: TGCGCCAGCAGCTTGGTGGCAGGGTCCGCCGGGGAGCTGTTTTTT. Translating gives CASSLVAGSAGELFF.

This rearrangement joins TRBV28 to TRBJ2-3, with unresolved D. Germline CDR1 is MDHEN and CDR2 is SYDVKM. The CDR3 extends over 14 amino acids. V was shortened by 2 bases and J by 6 bases, with 12 bases between the two germline ends. CDR3 in amino acids: CASSLGQVTDTQYF. Here the CDR3 DNA reads TGTGCCAGCAGTTTAGGGCAGGTAACTGATACGCAGTATTTT.

The chain employs TRBV15 and TRBJ2-7; 9 bases are a match to TRBD2. V shed 0 bases and J 4 bases; nucleotides not matched to a gene: 7. The CDR3 is 16 residues long. CDR1 is LNHNV, CDR2 YYDKDF, per germline (reference sequence). The CDR3 sequence: CATSRDRASGIYEQYF. The DNA for the CDR3 is TGTGCCACCAGCAGAGATCGGGCTAGCGGGATTTACGAGCAGTACTTC.

This chain connects TRBV7-9 to TRBJ1-2; D uncertain. CDR3 length: 13 amino acids. Per the germline V gene, CDR1 is SEHNR and CDR2 is FQNEAQ (reference sequence). V lost 11 bases and J lost 6, with 19 bases in between. CDR3 loop: CAGKKLGSHGYTF. In DNA form, the CDR3 reads TGTGCCGGGAAGAAACTTGGGAGCCATGGCTACACCTTC.

The chain employs TRBV6-2 or TRBV6-3 and TRBJ2-5; 9 bases align to TRBD2. Looked up from germline, CDR1 is MNHEY and CDR2 is SVGEGT. The J segment lost 5 bases and the V segment lost 1 base, leaving 5 bases of the junction unmatched. This CDR3 has 15 residues. CDR3 DNA sequence: TGTGCCAGCAGTTACTGGTCTAGCGGGATTGAGACCCAGTACTTC. It translates to CASSYWSSGIETQYF.

This chain joins TRBV7-2 and TRBJ2-7, with 8 bases identical to TRBD1. J was trimmed by 3 bases and V by 5 bases; bases with no gene match: 9. CDR3 length equals 15 residues. Germline lookup yields CDR1 SGHTA and CDR2 FQGNSA. This CDR3 reads CASSPHPGQGYEQYF. DNA for the CDR3: TGTGCCAGCAGCCCACACCCCGGACAGGGCTACGAGCAGTACTTC.

The chain recombines TRBV27 with TRBJ2-7, with TRBD1 matching over 7 bases. This CDR3 has 15 amino acids. Germline CDR1 MNHEY, CDR2 SMNVEV (reference sequence). V shed 6 bases and J 2 bases; nucleotides not matched to a gene: 10. CDR3 protein: CASSPQPQGAYEQYF. For the CDR3, the DNA is TGTGCCAGCAGCCCCCAACCGCAGGGGGCCTACGAGCAGTACTTC.

The V and J genes are TRBV24-1 and TRBJ1-2, with 7 bases identical to TRBD1. Germline V gene data show CDR1 as KGHDR and CDR2 as SFDVKD. The CDR3 spans 14 residues. The V segment lost 4 bases and the J segment 4 bases; nucleotides outside the gene matches: 5. CDR3 loop: CATSDPGTVYGYTF. The DNA of the CDR3 is TGTGCCACCAGTGACCCAGGGACAGTCTATGGCTACACCTTC.

This chain uses TRBV4-1 with TRBJ2-7, with a possible D match to TRBD2 (6 bases). V was pared by 0 bases and J by 7 bases, with 16 bases between. Germline CDR1 MGHRA, CDR2 YSYEKL. The CDR3 runs 15 residues. This chain's CDR3 is CASSQDLDGSSEQYF. As DNA, the CDR3 is TGCGCCAGCAGCCAAGATTTGGACGGGAGTAGTGAGCAGTACTTC.

Points on this clone: Within the sample, other DNA sequences also encode this same CDR3. The chain employs TRBV5-1 and TRBJ1-4; 7 bases agree with TRBD1. The CDR3 totals 13 residues. Germline V gene lookup returns CDR1 SGHRS and CDR2 YFSETQ. The trim removed 4 bases at V and 6 bases at J, leaving 3 bases unmatched. Here the CDR3 DNA reads TGCGCCAGCAGCCTCGGACAGGATGAAAAACTGTTTTTT. Amino acids: CASSLGQDEKLFF.

J is TRBJ1-5 and V is TRBV20-1; D not certain. V gave up 6 bases and J gave up 9 bases, with 12 bases separating them. The CDR3 length is 11 residues. Germline V gene lookup returns CDR1 DFQATT and CDR2 SNEGSKA (reference sequence). This CDR3 is CSASTVSPQHF. CDR3 DNA sequence: TGCAGTGCGAGTACGGTTTCGCCCCAGCATTTT.

This rearrangement joins TRBV30 to TRBJ2-2; a weak D match, TRBD1 (6 bases). The CDR3 has 12 amino acids. The V end lost 3 bases, the J end lost 7 bases, and 9 bases lay between the germline ends. CDR1 and CDR2 from the germline V gene are GTSNPN and SVGIG (reference sequence). As DNA, the CDR3 is TGTGCCTGGAGACAGGGTTACGGGGAGCTGTTTTTT. It encodes CAWRQGYGELFF.

This clone was seen more than once but under ten times. The rearrangement joins TRBV11-2 to TRBJ1-4; a possible D gene is TRBD1 (6 bases). Trimming shortened V by 1 base and J by 4 bases, and 16 bases separated the two germline ends. Germline loops: CDR1 SGHAT, CDR2 FQNNGV. The CDR3 spans 17 residues. The CDR3, as DNA: TGTGCCAGCAGCTTAGTCCCAGCGGGGGCGATTAATGAAAAACTGTTTTTT. Protein product: CASSLVPAGAINEKLFF.